This T cell receptor beta chain was found in a study of patients and donors after allogeneic stem cell transplantation. TCRdb called the RT-PCR reads again in MiXCR, with one record for every CDR3 protein. The table shows hundreds of thousands of distinct CDR3 sequences, with roughly 17% occurring only once. This CDR3 is built from 13 residues. The ends were cut back, 5 bases at V and 1 base at J, with 8 bases in the middle. The germline gives CDR1 SGHNT, CDR2 YENEEA. V usage is TRBV11-3 and J usage is TRBJ2-5; D gene unclear. Sequencing used blood, either unsorted or a sorted T cell fraction (not recorded which). The sequence came from a human donor who was either an allogeneic HSCT recipient or a stem cell or donor lymphocyte infusion donor (not recorded which). It is not recorded whose cells these are; they may come from a transplant donor. CDR3 protein: CASSPNVQETQYF. The CDR3 region has the DNA TGTGCCAGCAGCCCGAATGTCCAAGAGACCCAGTACTTC. The variable domain in full, completed from reference TRBV11-3 and TRBJ2-5, reads EAGVVQSPRYKIIEKKQPVAFWCNPISGHNTLYWYLQNLGQGPELLIRYENEEAVDDSQLPKDRFSAERLKGVDSTLKIQPAELGDSAVYLCASSPNVQETQYFGPGTRLLVL.